This T cell receptor (beta chain) derives from a study of OX40 agonist ivuxolimab in advanced cancers. Regarding this clone: Its antigen is currently unknown.

The germline V and J ends were trimmed by 2 bases and 2 bases, with 6 bases remaining between them. CDR3 length: 13 amino acids. In germline, CDR1 is SGHNT, CDR2 YENEEA. TCRdb's copy holds only in-frame clones and misses some; the assay was immunoSEQ multiplex PCR. The sample yields over 45,000 clones, around 85% seen once. Study-wide points: Clonal expansion was seen in CD4+ and CD8+ blood T cells by week 6 at 0.1 to 3.0 mg/kg.

The sequences come from CD4+ or CD8+ T cells sorted from blood, collected in a trial of the OX40 agonist ivuxolimab. This receptor was taken from an adult with an advanced solid tumor such as melanoma, head and neck, liver or kidney cancer. The chain has TRBV11-3 and TRBJ1-1; D gene uncertain. The CDR3 is CASSLQPNTEAFF. The CDR3 nucleotides read TGTGCCAGCAGCTTACAGCCCAACACTGAAGCTTTCTTT.